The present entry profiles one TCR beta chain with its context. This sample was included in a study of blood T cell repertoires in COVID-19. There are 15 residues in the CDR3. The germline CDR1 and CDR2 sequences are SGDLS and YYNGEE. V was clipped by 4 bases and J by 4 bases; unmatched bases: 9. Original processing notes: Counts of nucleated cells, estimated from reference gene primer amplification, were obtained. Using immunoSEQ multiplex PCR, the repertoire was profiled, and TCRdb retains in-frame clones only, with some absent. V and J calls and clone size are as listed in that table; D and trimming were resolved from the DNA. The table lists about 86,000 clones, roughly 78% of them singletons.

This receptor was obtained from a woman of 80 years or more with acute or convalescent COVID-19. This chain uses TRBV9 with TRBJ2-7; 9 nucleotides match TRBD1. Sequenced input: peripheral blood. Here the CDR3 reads CASSTYPGQGYEQYF. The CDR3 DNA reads TGTGCCAGCAGCACCTACCCGGGACAGGGATACGAGCAGTACTTC. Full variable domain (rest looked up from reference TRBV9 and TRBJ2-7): DSGVTQTPKHLITATGQRVTLRCSPRSGDLSVYWYQQSLDQGLQFLIQYYNGEERAKGNILERFSAQQFPDLHSELNLSSLELGDSALYFCASSTYPGQGYEQYFGPGTRLTVT.